This T cell receptor beta chain was recorded in a study of early T cells in non-severe SARS-CoV-2 infection. Whole-study context: Investigators sequenced bulk RNA drawn from unsorted whole blood, and chains remained unpaired.

cDNA molecules, individually, were tagged with unique molecular identifiers. MiXCR, applied by TCRdb to the 5' RACE reads, yields one record per CDR3 protein. The sample contains fewer than 55,000 distinct CDR3 sequences, 9.1% of which appear only once. V lost 2 bases and J lost 2; bases outside the gene matches: 5. Germline V gene sequence: CDR1 MNHEY, CDR2 SVGEGT. The CDR3 spans 17 residues. The chain employs TRBV6-2 or TRBV6-3 and TRBJ2-7, with 14 bases fitting TRBD2. The sequenced sample was whole blood. This receptor was taken from an adult who was a healthcare worker with PCR-confirmed SARS-CoV-2 infection or an uninfected control (not recorded which). In DNA, the CDR3 is TGTGCCAGCAGTTACGGGACTAGCGGGAGATGGACCTACGAGCAGTACTTC. As protein: CASSYGTSGRWTYEQYF.